This T cell receptor beta chain comes out of a study of cytomegalovirus exposure and HLA in healthy donors. Study findings and constraints: The study recorded 150 to 200 TCR beta chains that were cytomegalovirus-associated.

A word on this clone: Its antigen is as yet unknown. An end of the junction does not agree with germline; a read error may underlie this.

This PCR relied on a set of 60 Vbeta primers and 13 Jbeta primers. Assay used: immunoSEQ multiplex PCR; TCRdb lists only in-frame clones, some missing. In total, the table holds approximately 110,000 clones. While unrecorded immune exposures were likely, the donors were nominally healthy when sampled. The sample was PBMCs. The source of this sequence is a man aged 35 to 55 in good health and CMV-seronegative.

In nucleotides, the CDR3 is TGTGCCAGCAGCTCCTACAGGTCTGGGGCCAACGCCCTGACTTTC. Its translation is CASSSYRSGANALTF. V and J are TRBV7-9 and TRBJ2-6, with D perhaps matching TRBD1 (5 bases). The CDR3 covers 15 residues. The germline CDR1 and CDR2 sequences are SEHNR and FQNEAQ (reference sequence). The whole variable domain, remainder taken from reference TRBV7-9 and TRBJ2-6, is DTGVSQNPRHKITKRGQNVTFRCDPISEHNRLYWYRQTLGQGPEFLTYFQNEAQLEKSRLLSDRFSAERPKGSFSTLEIQRTEQGDSAMYLCASSSYRSGANALTFGAGSRLTVL.